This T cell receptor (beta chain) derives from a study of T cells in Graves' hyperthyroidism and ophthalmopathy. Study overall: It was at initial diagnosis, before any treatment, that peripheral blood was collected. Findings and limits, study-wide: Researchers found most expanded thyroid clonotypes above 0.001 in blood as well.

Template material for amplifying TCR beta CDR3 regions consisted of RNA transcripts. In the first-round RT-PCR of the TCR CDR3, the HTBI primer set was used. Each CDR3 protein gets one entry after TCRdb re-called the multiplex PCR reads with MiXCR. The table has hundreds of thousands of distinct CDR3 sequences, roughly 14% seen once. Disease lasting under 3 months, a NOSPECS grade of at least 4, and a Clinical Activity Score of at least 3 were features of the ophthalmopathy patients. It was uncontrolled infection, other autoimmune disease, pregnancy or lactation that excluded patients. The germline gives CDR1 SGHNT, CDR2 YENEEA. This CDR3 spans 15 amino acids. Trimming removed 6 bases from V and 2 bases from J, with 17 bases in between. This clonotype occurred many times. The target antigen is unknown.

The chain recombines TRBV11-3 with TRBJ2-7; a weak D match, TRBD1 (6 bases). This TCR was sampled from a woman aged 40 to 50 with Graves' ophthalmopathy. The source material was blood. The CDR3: CASSPLSRGAYEQYF. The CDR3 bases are TGTGCCAGCAGTCCCTTATCCAGGGGAGCCTACGAGCAGTACTTC.